This TCR beta chain was obtained from a study of a mutant IDH1 vaccine in newly diagnosed glioma. Study in general: Of treated patients, 62.5% were men and about 38% women, averaging around 39 years.

As to time point: week 35, safety follow-up. Doses comprised 300 ug of mutant IDH1 20-mer peptide each, plus topical imiquimod. New WHO grade 3 or 4 astrocytomas that were IDH1-mutant and ATRX-lost had been found in donors. Of note for this clone: Its antigen is currently unknown.

In germline, CDR1 is MNHNY, CDR2 SVGAGI (reference sequence). The CDR3 extends over 15 amino acids. V lost 2 bases to trimming and J lost 0 bases, with 8 bases between them. Using immunoSEQ multiplex PCR, the repertoire was profiled, and TCRdb retains in-frame clones only, with some absent. The sample lists about 32,000 clones; 78% were seen once. The sequenced sample was PBMCs, obtained from a glioma patient whose treatment included an IDH1 peptide vaccine. This clonotype was sampled from a woman in her thirties or forties with glioma. The chain links TRBV6-6 to TRBJ1-5; D is uncertain. The CDR3 loop is CASSYGRPSNQPQHF. CDR3 DNA: TGTGCCAGCAGTTACGGGCGGCCTAGCAATCAGCCCCAGCATTTT.